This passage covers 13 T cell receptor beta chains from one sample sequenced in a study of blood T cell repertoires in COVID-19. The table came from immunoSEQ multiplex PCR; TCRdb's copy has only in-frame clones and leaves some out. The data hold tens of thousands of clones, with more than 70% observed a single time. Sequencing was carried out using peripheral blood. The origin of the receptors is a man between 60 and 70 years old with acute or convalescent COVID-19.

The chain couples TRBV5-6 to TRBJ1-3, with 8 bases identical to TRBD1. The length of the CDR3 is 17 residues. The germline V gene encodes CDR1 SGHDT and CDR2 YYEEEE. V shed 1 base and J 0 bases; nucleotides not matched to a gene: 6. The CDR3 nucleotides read TGTGCCAGCAGCTTGCCCGGGACAGGCCTCTCTGGAAACACCATATATTTT. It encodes CASSLPGTGLSGNTIYF.

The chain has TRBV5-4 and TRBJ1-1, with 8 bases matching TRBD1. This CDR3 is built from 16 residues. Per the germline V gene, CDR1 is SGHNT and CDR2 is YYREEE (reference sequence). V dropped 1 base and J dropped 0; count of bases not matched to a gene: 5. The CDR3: CASSLPGQGLNTEAFF. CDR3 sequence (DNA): TGTGCCAGCAGCTTGCCCGGACAGGGATTGAACACTGAAGCTTTCTTT.

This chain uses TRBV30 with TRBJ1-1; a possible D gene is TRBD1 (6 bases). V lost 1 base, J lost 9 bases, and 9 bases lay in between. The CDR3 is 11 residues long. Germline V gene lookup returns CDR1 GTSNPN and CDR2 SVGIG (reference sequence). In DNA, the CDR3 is TGTGCCTGGAGTGGCGACAGGAAAGCTTTCTTT. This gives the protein CAWSGDRKAFF.

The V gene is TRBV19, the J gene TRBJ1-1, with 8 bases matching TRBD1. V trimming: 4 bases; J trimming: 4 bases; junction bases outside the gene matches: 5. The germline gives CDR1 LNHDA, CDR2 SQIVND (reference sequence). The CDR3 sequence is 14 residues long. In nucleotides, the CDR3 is TGTGCCAGTAGTAAACAGGGGGGGAGCACTGAAGCTTTCTTT. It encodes CASSKQGGSTEAFF.

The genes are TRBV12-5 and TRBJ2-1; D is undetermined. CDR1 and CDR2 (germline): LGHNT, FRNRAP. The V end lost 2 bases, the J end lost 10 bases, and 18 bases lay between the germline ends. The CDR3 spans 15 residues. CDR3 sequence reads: CASGLMVSAWSEQFF. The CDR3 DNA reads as TGTGCTAGTGGTTTGATGGTTTCCGCTTGGAGCGAGCAGTTCTTC. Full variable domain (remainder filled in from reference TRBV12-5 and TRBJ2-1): DARVTQTPRHKVTEMGQEVTMRCQPILGHNTVFWYRQTMMQGLELLAYFRNRAPLDDSGMPKDRFSAEMPDATLATLKIQPSEPRDSAVYFCASGLMVSAWSEQFFGPGTRLTVL.

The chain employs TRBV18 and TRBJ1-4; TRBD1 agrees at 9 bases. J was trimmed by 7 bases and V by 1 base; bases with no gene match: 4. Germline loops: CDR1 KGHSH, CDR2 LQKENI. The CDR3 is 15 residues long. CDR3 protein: CASSPRTGESEKLFF. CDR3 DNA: TGTGCCAGCTCACCACGGACAGGGGAGTCTGAAAAACTGTTTTTT.

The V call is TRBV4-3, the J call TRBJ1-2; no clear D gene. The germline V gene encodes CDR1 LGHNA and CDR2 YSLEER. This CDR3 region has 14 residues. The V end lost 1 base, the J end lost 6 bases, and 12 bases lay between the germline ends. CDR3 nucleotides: TGCGCCAGCAGCCAAGGGGCAGGTGGAAATGGCTACACCTTC. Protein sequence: CASSQGAGGNGYTF.

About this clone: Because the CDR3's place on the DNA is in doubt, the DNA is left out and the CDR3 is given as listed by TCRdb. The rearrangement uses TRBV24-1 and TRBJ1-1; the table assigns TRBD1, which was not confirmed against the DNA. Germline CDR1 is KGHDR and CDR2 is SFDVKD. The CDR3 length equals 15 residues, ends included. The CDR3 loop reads CATSSSGQANTEAFF.

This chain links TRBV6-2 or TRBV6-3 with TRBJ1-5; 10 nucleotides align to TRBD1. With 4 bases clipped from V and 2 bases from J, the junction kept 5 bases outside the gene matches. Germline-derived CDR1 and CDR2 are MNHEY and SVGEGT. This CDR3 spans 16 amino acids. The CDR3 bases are TGTGCCAGCAGTTTCCCCGGGACAGGGGGCAATCAGCCCCAGCATTTT. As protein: CASSFPGTGGNQPQHF.

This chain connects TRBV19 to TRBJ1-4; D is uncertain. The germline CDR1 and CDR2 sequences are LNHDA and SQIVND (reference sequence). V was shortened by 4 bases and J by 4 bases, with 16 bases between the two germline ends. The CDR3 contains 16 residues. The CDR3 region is CASSTAPRRFNEKLFF. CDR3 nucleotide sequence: TGTGCCAGTAGTACCGCCCCTCGGAGGTTTAATGAAAAACTGTTTTTT.

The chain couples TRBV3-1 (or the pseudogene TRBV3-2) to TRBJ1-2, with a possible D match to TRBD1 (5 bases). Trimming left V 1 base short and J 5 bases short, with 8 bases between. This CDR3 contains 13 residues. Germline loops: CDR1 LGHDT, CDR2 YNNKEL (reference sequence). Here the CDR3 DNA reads TGTGCCAGCAGCCAAGTGACAGCGTATGGCTACACCTTC. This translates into CASSQVTAYGYTF.

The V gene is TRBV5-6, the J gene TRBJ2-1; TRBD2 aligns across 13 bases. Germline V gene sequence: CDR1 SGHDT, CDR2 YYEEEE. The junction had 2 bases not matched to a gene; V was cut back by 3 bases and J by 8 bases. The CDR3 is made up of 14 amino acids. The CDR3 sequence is CASSSGLAGYEQFF. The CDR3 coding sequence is TGTGCCAGCAGCTCGGGACTAGCGGGGTATGAGCAGTTCTTC.

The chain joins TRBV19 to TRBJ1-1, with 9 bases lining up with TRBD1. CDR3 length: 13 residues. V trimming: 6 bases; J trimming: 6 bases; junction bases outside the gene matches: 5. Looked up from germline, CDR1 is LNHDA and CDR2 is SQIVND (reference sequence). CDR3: CASSETGGAEAFF. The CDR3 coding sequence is TGTGCCAGTAGCGAGACAGGGGGGGCTGAAGCTTTCTTT.